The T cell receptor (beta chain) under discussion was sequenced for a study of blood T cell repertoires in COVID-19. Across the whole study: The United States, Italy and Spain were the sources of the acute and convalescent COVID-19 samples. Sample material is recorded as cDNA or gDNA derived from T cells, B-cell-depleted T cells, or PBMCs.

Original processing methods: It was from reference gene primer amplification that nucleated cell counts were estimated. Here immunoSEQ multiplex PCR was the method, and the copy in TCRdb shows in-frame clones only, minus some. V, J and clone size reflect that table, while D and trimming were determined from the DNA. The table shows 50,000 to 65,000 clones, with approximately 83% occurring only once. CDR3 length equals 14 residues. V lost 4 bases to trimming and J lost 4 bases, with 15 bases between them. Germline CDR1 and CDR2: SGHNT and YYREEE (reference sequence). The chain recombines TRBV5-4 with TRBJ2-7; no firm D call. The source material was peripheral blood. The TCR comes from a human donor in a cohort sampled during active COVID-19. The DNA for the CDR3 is TGTGCCAGCAGCCTAGATCTCCTTCCTTACGAGCAGTACTTC. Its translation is CASSLDLLPYEQYF.